These T cell receptor beta chains were read from a single sample in a study of shared clonotypes between healthy human individuals. Assay used: immunoSEQ multiplex PCR; TCRdb lists only in-frame clones, some missing. The table lists 2 million to 3 million clones, 93% of them singletons. The specimen was naive CD4+ T cells from PBMCs. Every receptor here comes from a man aged 18 to 29 in good health. Some clones in this sample may be carry-over from other donors' samples. CDR3s include the opening cysteine and the closing phenylalanine or tryptophan. Each record gives: V gene, J gene, D gene, clone size, CDR3 protein, CDR3 DNA. The D gene is left open where the match is weak. Expanded clones get a size class; other rows say once, few or many, or leave the size out.

TRBV27	TRBJ2-6	.	.	CASSPVQGSGANVLTF	TGTGCCAGCAGTCCTGTACAGGGATCCGGGGCCAACGTCCTGACTTTC
TRBV11-2	TRBJ2-4	TRBD2	once	CASSLISGLVGKNIQYF	TGTGCCAGCAGCTTAATCTCGGGACTAGTGGGCAAAAACATTCAGTACTTC
TRBV6-5	TRBJ1-2	.	few	CASSSGQSYGYTF	TGTGCCAGCAGTTCCGGACAGAGCTATGGCTACACCTTC
TRBV12-5	TRBJ2-7	TRBD1	once	CASGRTGSEVRYF	TGTGCTAGTGGACGGACAGGCTCGGAAGTGCGGTACTTC
TRBV19	TRBJ2-7	.	.	CASRDGPRDYEQYF	TGTGCCAGTAGGGATGGTCCCCGGGACTACGAGCAGTACTTC
TRBV6-5	TRBJ1-1	.	once	CASSYDRREAFF	TGTGCCAGCAGTTACGACAGAAGAGAAGCTTTCTTT
TRBV11-3	TRBJ2-5	.	.	CASSLMGEETQYF	TGTGCCAGCAGCTTAATGGGGGAGGAGACCCAGTACTTC
TRBV28	TRBJ2-2	TRBD1	.	CASSFWEIRGRGTGELFF	TGTGCCAGCAGTTTTTGGGAGATCAGGGGGAGAGGCACCGGGGAGCTGTTTTTT
TRBV27	TRBJ1-4	TRBD1	.	CASSRKSGQLNEKLFF	TGTGCCAGCAGCCGCAAATCGGGACAGCTTAATGAAAAACTGTTTTTT
TRBV6-1	TRBJ1-4	.	once	CASSGQGIMRSKLFF	TGTGCCAGCAGTGGCCAGGGCATAATGCGAAGTAAACTGTTTTTT
TRBV27	TRBJ1-1	.	.	CASSPQRGGTEAFF	TGTGCCAGCAGTCCCCAACGGGGCGGTACTGAAGCTTTCTTT
TRBV9	TRBJ2-1	.	.	CASSHRGDEPNEQFF	TGTGCCAGCTCCCACCGAGGGGACGAACCCAATGAGCAGTTCTTC
TRBV5-6	TRBJ2-7	TRBD1	.	CASSLGTGLYEQYF	TGTGCCAGCAGCTTGGGGACAGGTCTTTACGAGCAGTACTTC
TRBV5-1	TRBJ2-5	.	once	CASAQAPPEETQYF	TGCGCCAGCGCCCAGGCCCCGCCCGAAGAGACCCAGTACTTC
TRBV19	TRBJ2-1	TRBD2	once	CASKELAGTYNEQFF	TGTGCCAGTAAAGAACTAGCGGGAACCTACAATGAGCAGTTCTTC
TRBV27	TRBJ2-1	TRBD2	.	CASSRLAGPNNEQFF	TGTGCCAGCAGTCGGCTAGCGGGCCCTAACAATGAGCAGTTCTTC
TRBV9	TRBJ1-1	.	.	CASSVVNRASTEAFF	TGTGCCAGCAGCGTAGTCAACAGGGCCAGCACTGAAGCTTTCTTT
TRBV5-1	TRBJ2-3	TRBD2	.	CASSLADTTDTQYF	TGCGCCAGCAGCCTAGCGGATACCACAGATACGCAGTATTTT
TRBV5-1	TRBJ2-5	.	few	CASSLGQETQYF	TGCGCCAGCAGCTTAGGCCAAGAGACCCAGTACTTC
TRBV7-2	TRBJ1-1	.	.	CASSLFEWEGPEAFF	TGTGCCAGCAGCTTATTCGAGTGGGAGGGCCCTGAAGCTTTCTTT
TRBV29-1	TRBJ2-7	TRBD2	once	CSVAGGTSGRVDEQYF	TGCAGCGTCGCCGGGGGGACTAGCGGGAGGGTCGACGAGCAGTACTTC
TRBV5-8	TRBJ2-5	TRBD2	.	CASPQGFGVLAGLLSETQYF	TGTGCCAGCCCCCAGGGATTTGGAGTTCTAGCGGGCTTACTCTCAGAGACCCAGTACTTC
TRBV9	TRBJ2-1	TRBD1	.	CASSDRDRGRNEQFF	TGTGCCAGCAGCGACCGGGACAGGGGGCGAAATGAGCAGTTCTTC
TRBV27	TRBJ1-5	.	.	CASSSQGSNQPQHF	TGTGCCAGCAGTTCACAGGGTAGCAATCAGCCCCAGCATTTT
TRBV11-1	TRBJ2-7	.	.	CASSPWYEQYF	TGTGCCAGCAGCCCTTGGTACGAGCAGTACTTC
TRBV27	TRBJ2-7	TRBD1	once	CASRPRTGVGEQYF	TGTGCCAGCAGACCAAGGACAGGAGTAGGCGAGCAGTACTTC
TRBV2	TRBJ1-4	.	few	CASKTNEKLFF	TGTGCCAGCAAGACTAATGAAAAACTGTTTTTT
TRBV19	TRBJ1-2	.	once	CASSIQPPGYGYTF	TGTGCCAGTAGTATTCAGCCCCCGGGGTACGGCTACACCTTC
TRBV5-1	TRBJ2-5	TRBD2	.	CASSRAGGIHQQETQYF	TGCGCCAGCAGCAGGGCGGGAGGCATCCACCAACAAGAGACCCAGTACTTC
TRBV6-1	TRBJ2-5	TRBD2	.	CAITPTSAWETQYF	TGTGCCATCACCCCTACTAGCGCGTGGGAGACCCAGTACTTC
TRBV5-1	TRBJ2-3	TRBD2	.	CASSLDPSGNTDTQYF	TGCGCCAGCAGCTTGGATCCTAGCGGAAACACAGATACGCAGTATTTT
TRBV27	TRBJ1-5	.	once	CASSFGDPRKYQPQHF	TGTGCCAGCAGTTTCGGGGACCCAAGAAAGTATCAGCCCCAGCATTTT
TRBV7-9	TRBJ2-5	.	.	CASSSRDTGSLQYF	TGTGCCAGCAGCTCCCGGGACACGGGATCCCTCCAGTACTTC
TRBV18	TRBJ2-2	.	.	CASSPALAQNTGELFF	TGTGCCAGCTCACCGGCACTAGCACAGAACACCGGGGAGCTGTTTTTT
TRBV29-1	TRBJ1-1	.	few	CSVERTENTEAFF	TGCAGCGTTGAGAGGACAGAGAACACTGAAGCTTTCTTT
TRBV7-9	TRBJ1-1	.	.	CASSPGTTPEAFF	TGTGCCAGCAGCCCTGGGACTACCCCTGAAGCTTTCTTT
TRBV28	TRBJ1-4	TRBD1	.	CASSTHGTGNEKLFF	TGTGCCAGCAGTACCCACGGGACAGGGAATGAAAAACTGTTTTTT
TRBV7-2	TRBJ2-1	TRBD2	.	CASSLLAGEYNEQFF	TGTGCCAGCAGCTTACTCGCGGGAGAGTACAATGAGCAGTTCTTC
TRBV28	TRBJ1-5	.	.	CASSSPGLSNQPQHF	TGTGCCAGCAGTTCCCCAGGGCTTAGCAATCAGCCCCAGCATTTT
TRBV6-1	TRBJ2-7	.	.	CASSLGTRAYEQYF	TGTGCCAGCAGTCTTGGGACAAGAGCCTACGAGCAGTACTTC
TRBV7-9	TRBJ2-1	TRBD2	.	CASSPDLAGVIEQFF	TGTGCCAGCAGTCCTGATCTAGCGGGAGTCATTGAGCAGTTCTTC
TRBV18	TRBJ2-3	.	.	CASSTIRGTQYF	TGTGCCAGCTCAACTATACGTGGTACGCAGTATTTT
TRBV10-2	TRBJ1-5	.	few	CASSERPNQPQHF	TGCGCCAGCAGTGAAAGACCCAATCAGCCCCAGCATTTT
TRBV19	TRBJ1-1	.	.	CASSPQGSTEAFF	TGTGCCAGTAGTCCACAAGGATCTACTGAAGCTTTCTTT
TRBV15	TRBJ2-2	.	.	CATSTGRTGELFF	TGTGCCACCTCTACAGGGAGGACCGGGGAGCTGTTTTTT
TRBV10-1	TRBJ2-1	TRBD2	.	CASSEPGLAGSDEQFF	TGCGCCAGCAGTGAGCCGGGACTAGCGGGCTCGGATGAGCAGTTCTTC
TRBV18	TRBJ1-1	.	.	CASSPRQALNTEAFF	TGTGCCAGCTCACCACGTCAGGCGCTGAACACTGAAGCTTTCTTT
TRBV7-9	TRBJ1-1	.	.	CASSATLGGETEAFF	TGTGCCAGCAGCGCGACCCTTGGGGGGGAAACTGAAGCTTTCTTT
TRBV2	TRBJ2-3	TRBD2	.	CASSLRTSGRSDTQYF	TGTGCCAGCAGTCTCCGGACTAGCGGGAGGTCGGATACGCAGTATTTT
TRBV18	TRBJ2-3	.	.	CASSLRVDTQYF	TGTGCCAGCTCACTCAGGGTGGATACGCAGTATTTT
TRBV9	TRBJ2-1	TRBD2	.	CASSRRLAGGSYNEQFF	TGTGCCAGCAGCCGGAGACTAGCGGGAGGCTCCTACAATGAGCAGTTCTTC
TRBV11-2	TRBJ2-1	TRBD1	.	CASSTGQGHNEQFF	TGTGCCAGCAGCACGGGACAGGGACACAATGAGCAGTTCTTC
TRBV7-3	TRBJ1-1	.	once	CASSPSGNTEAFF	TGTGCCAGCAGCCCTTCGGGGAACACTGAAGCTTTCTTT
TRBV6-1	TRBJ1-5	TRBD1	.	CASTGQEGSQPQHF	TGTGCCAGCACGGGACAGGAAGGGAGTCAGCCCCAGCATTTT
TRBV7-9	TRBJ1-1	.	.	CASSPGWAEAEAFF	TGTGCCAGCAGCCCGGGTTGGGCGGAAGCTGAAGCTTTCTTT
TRBV5-1	TRBJ1-4	.	.	CASSWSGGRTEKLFF	TGCGCCAGCAGCTGGTCCGGAGGGAGGACTGAAAAACTGTTTTTT
TRBV28	TRBJ1-1	.	once	CASSPPWGAPRTEAFF	TGTGCCAGCAGCCCCCCCTGGGGGGCGCCGAGGACTGAAGCTTTCTTT
TRBV11-2	TRBJ2-7	TRBD1	once	CASSPTTGQGATYEQYF	TGTGCCAGCAGCCCCACGACGGGGCAGGGGGCGACCTACGAGCAGTACTTC
TRBV7-2	TRBJ2-5	.	.	CASSLQQETQYF	TGTGCCAGCAGCCTCCAACAAGAGACCCAGTACTTC